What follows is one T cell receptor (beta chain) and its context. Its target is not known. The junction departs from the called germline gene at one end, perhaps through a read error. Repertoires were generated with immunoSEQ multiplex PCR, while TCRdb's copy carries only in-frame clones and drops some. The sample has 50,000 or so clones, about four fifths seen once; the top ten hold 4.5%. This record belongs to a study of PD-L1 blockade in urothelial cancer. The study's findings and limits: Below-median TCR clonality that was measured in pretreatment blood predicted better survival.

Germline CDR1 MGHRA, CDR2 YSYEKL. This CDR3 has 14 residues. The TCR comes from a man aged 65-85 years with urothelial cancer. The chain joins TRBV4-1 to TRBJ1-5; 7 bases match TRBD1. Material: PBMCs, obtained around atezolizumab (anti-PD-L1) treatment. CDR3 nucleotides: TGCGCCAGCAGCCAAGGCCCAGGGGGTCAGTCCCAGCATTTT. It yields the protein CASSQGPGGQSQHF.